This T cell receptor beta chain was identified during a study of T-cell reconstitution after alpha-beta-depleted transplantation in children. TCRbeta library preparation incorporated unique molecular identifiers. Each CDR3 protein is one row after TCRdb ran MiXCR on the PCR reads. Among approximately 500,000 distinct CDR3 sequences listed, 27% were seen once. On this clonotype itself: Its cognate antigen is unknown.

The CDR3 loop spans 15 amino acids. Germline CDR1 reads LGHDT; CDR2 reads YNNKEL (reference sequence). Trimming removed 4 bases at V and 0 bases at J, with 9 bases between. Points from the study as a whole: As was reported, about two months after transplant, alpha-beta T cells came from several hundred expanded graft clones. T-cell numbers and diversity one year post-transplant derived largely from freshly generated T cells. Some patients showed high day-60 TCRbeta diversity, which derived from surviving recipient T cells and thymic progenitors.

The receptor comes from a boy under two years old with Wiskott-Aldrich syndrome, due to receive a stem cell transplant. V usage is TRBV3-1 and J usage is TRBJ1-4; D is ambiguous. The sample was PBMCs, taken before TCRalphabeta/CD19-depleted stem cell transplant. The chain's CDR3 is CASSRPFATNEKLFF. CDR3 DNA sequence: TGTGCCAGCAGCCGGCCGTTTGCAACTAATGAAAAACTGTTTTTT.